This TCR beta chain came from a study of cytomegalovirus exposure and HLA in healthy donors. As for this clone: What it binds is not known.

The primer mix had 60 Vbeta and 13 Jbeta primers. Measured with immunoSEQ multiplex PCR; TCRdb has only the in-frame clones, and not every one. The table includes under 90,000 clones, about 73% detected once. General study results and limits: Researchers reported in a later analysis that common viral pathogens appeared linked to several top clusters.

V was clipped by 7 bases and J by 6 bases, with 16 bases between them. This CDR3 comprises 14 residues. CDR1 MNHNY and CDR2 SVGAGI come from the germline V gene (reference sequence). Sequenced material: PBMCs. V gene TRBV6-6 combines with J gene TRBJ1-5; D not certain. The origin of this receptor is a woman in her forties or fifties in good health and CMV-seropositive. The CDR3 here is CASNSALAGQPQHF. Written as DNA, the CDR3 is TGTGCCAGCAATTCGGCCCTGGCGGGTCAGCCCCAGCATTTT.